Listed below are T cell receptor beta chains from one sample, sequenced in a study of OX40 agonist ivuxolimab in advanced cancers. Sequenced by immunoSEQ multiplex PCR; TCRdb stores in-frame clones only, minus some. The table lists nearly 80,000 clones, less than 95% of them singletons, with 0.33% in the top ten. This material consisted of CD4+ or CD8+ T cells sorted from blood, taken in a trial of the OX40 agonist ivuxolimab. All receptors derive from an adult with an advanced solid tumor such as melanoma, head and neck, liver or kidney cancer. CDR3s include the opening cysteine and the closing phenylalanine or tryptophan. A D gene is named only where the DNA matches it firmly. Only part of the rows carry a size: once, few, many, or a class if the clone is expanded.

J: TRBJ1-1
V: TRBV18
D: -
size: -
DNA: TGTGCCAGCTCACCGGGGCGGGAGGGAACTGAAGCTTTCTTT
CDR3: CASSPGREGTEAFF

J: TRBJ1-1
V: TRBV11-1
D: -
size: -
DNA: TGTGCCAGCAGGTATAGTGGGGGAACTGAAGCTTTCTTT
CDR3: CASRYSGGTEAFF

J: TRBJ1-3
V: TRBV11-2
D: TRBD1
size: -
DNA: TGTGCCAGCAGGTCAAATCCAGGGGGCCCTGGAAACACCATATATTTT
CDR3: CASRSNPGGPGNTIYF

J: TRBJ2-1
V: TRBV7-2
D: -
size: -
DNA: TGTGCCAGCAGCTTAGGGGGGCAGTCCTACAATGAGCAGTTCTTC
CDR3: CASSLGGQSYNEQFF

J: TRBJ1-3
V: TRBV27
D: TRBD1
size: few
DNA: TGTGCCAGCAGGCGGCGGGCAGGGGGAGACTCTGGAAACACCATATATTTT
CDR3: CASRRRAGGDSGNTIYF

J: TRBJ1-1
V: TRBV5-1
D: TRBD1
size: -
DNA: TGCGCCAGCAGCTTGGCGACAGGGTTTGACACTGAAGCTTTCTTT
CDR3: CASSLATGFDTEAFF

J: TRBJ1-5
V: TRBV19
D: -
size: -
DNA: TGTGCCAGTCGGGAGGGGCCCCAGCCCCAGCATTTT
CDR3: CASREGPQPQHF

J: TRBJ1-1
V: TRBV7-2
D: -
size: -
DNA: TGTGCCAGCAGCGAATTTGGCCTTAGGAGCACTGAAGCTTTCTTT
CDR3: CASSEFGLRSTEAFF

J: TRBJ1-1
V: TRBV2
D: -
size: -
DNA: TGTGCCAGCAGTTTACGTTCTGGGGATCGCGCTGAAGCTTTCTTT
CDR3: CASSLRSGDRAEAFF

J: TRBJ1-2
V: TRBV4-1
D: TRBD1
size: -
DNA: TGCGCCAGCAGCCCCGACAGGGGCAACTATGGCTACACCTTC
CDR3: CASSPDRGNYGYTF

J: TRBJ1-5
V: TRBV7-8
D: -
size: -
DNA: TGTGCCAGCAGCCCTTGGCGGGGCCTCGTCCAGCCCCAGCATTTT
CDR3: CASSPWRGLVQPQHF

J: TRBJ2-5
V: TRBV7-9
D: TRBD2
size: -
DNA: TGTGCCAGCAGCCCGATAGCGGGACCCCAAGAGACCCAGTACTTC
CDR3: CASSPIAGPQETQYF

J: TRBJ2-3
V: TRBV6-5
D: TRBD2
size: -
DNA: TGTGCCAGCAGAGCTCCTAGCGGGGCAGATACGCAGTATTTT
CDR3: CASRAPSGADTQYF

J: TRBJ1-2
V: TRBV7-9
D: -
size: few
DNA: TGTGCCAGCAGCTTCCGGGACCGGGAGGGCTATGGCTACACCTTC
CDR3: CASSFRDREGYGYTF

J: TRBJ1-4
V: TRBV2
D: -
size: -
DNA: TGTGCCAGCAGTTTGGGGACGGCCGGAATTCCGTTTTTT
CDR3: CASSLGTAGIPFF

J: TRBJ2-2
V: TRBV5-1
D: -
size: -
DNA: TGCGCCAGCAGCGGGGAAAGCTCTTCTGGGGGCGGGGAGCTGTTTTTT
CDR3: CASSGESSSGGGELFF

J: TRBJ2-7
V: TRBV6-5
D: -
size: -
DNA: TGTGCCAGCAGTAGAACAGGGAGCGGCTACGAGCAGTACTTC
CDR3: CASSRTGSGYEQYF

J: TRBJ1-2
V: TRBV19
D: TRBD1
size: -
DNA: TGTGCCAGTAGTATCCAGGGGGCAAGGTATGGCTACACCTTC
CDR3: CASSIQGARYGYTF

J: TRBJ1-1
V: TRBV4-1
D: TRBD1
size: -
DNA: TGCGCCAGCAGCCAAGCCTTTATTCTCCTACAGGGGGCGAAGACTGAAGCTTTCTTT
CDR3: CASSQAFILLQGAKTEAFF

J: TRBJ1-2
V: TRBV6-5
D: TRBD1
size: -
DNA: TGTGCCAGCAAATCCGGGACAGGGTCTACAAATGGCTACACCTTC
CDR3: CASKSGTGSTNGYTF

J: TRBJ2-3
V: TRBV19
D: TRBD2
size: -
DNA: TGTGCCAGTAGTAAACTAGCGTCCTCGGATACGCAGTATTTT
CDR3: CASSKLASSDTQYF

J: TRBJ1-1
V: TRBV30
D: TRBD1
size: -
DNA: TGTGCCTGGAGTGTTTCCACAGGGGCCATGAACACTGAAGCTTTCTTT
CDR3: CAWSVSTGAMNTEAFF

J: TRBJ2-5
V: TRBV28
D: TRBD1
size: -
DNA: TGTGCCAGCTCGCCCCCAGGACAGGGGGCAAGGGAGACCCAGTACTTC
CDR3: CASSPPGQGARETQYF

J: TRBJ1-2
V: TRBV7-9
D: TRBD1
size: -
DNA: TGTGCCAGCAGCGGACCGGGACAGGATTATGGCTACACCTTC
CDR3: CASSGPGQDYGYTF

J: TRBJ2-1
V: TRBV11-1
D: TRBD2
size: few
DNA: TGTGCCAGCAGTTCCGGGGGGACGGAATACAATGAGCAGTTCTTC
CDR3: CASSSGGTEYNEQFF

J: TRBJ2-2
V: TRBV7-3
D: -
size: -
DNA: TGTGCCAGCAGACCTGGGTGGGGCGGGGAGCTGTTTTTT
CDR3: CASRPGWGGELFF

J: TRBJ2-1
V: TRBV7-2
D: -
size: -
DNA: TGTGCCAGCAGCCAGACAGGTAACCACAATGAGCAGTTCTTC
CDR3: CASSQTGNHNEQFF

J: TRBJ1-3
V: TRBV7-6
D: -
size: -
DNA: TGTGCCAGCGCCCGAAGGTGGGGTAGAAACACCATATATTTT
CDR3: CASARRWGRNTIYF

J: TRBJ1-1
V: TRBV6-5
D: -
size: -
DNA: TGTGCCAGCAGTTATTCTGAGGGGGGAACTGAAGCTTTCTTT
CDR3: CASSYSEGGTEAFF

J: TRBJ2-7
V: TRBV20-1
D: TRBD1
size: -
DNA: TGCAGTTCTAGCAGACAGGGCGAGCAGTACTTC
CDR3: CSSSRQGEQYF

J: TRBJ1-2
V: TRBV6-5
D: -
size: -
DNA: TGTGCCAGCAGTTACTCGGGTGAGCCGAACTATGGCTACACCTTC
CDR3: CASSYSGEPNYGYTF

J: TRBJ2-1
V: TRBV9
D: TRBD2
size: -
DNA: TGTGCCAGCAGCGATGGACTAGCGGGGGGAAATGAGCAGTTCTTC
CDR3: CASSDGLAGGNEQFF

J: TRBJ1-1
V: TRBV28
D: -
size: -
DNA: TGTGCCAGCAGTTCGGGGGCGGGAGCGGACACTGAAGCTTTCTTT
CDR3: CASSSGAGADTEAFF

J: TRBJ2-1
V: TRBV5-1
D: TRBD1
size: -
DNA: TGCGCCAGCAGTCCCGGGACAGGGGGCAATGAGCAGTTCTTC
CDR3: CASSPGTGGNEQFF

J: TRBJ1-3
V: TRBV5-4
D: -
size: -
DNA: TGTGCCAGCAGCTTAGGGGGGACTGAATCTGGAAACACCATATATTTT
CDR3: CASSLGGTESGNTIYF

J: TRBJ1-5
V: TRBV6-1
D: TRBD1
size: -
DNA: TGTGCCAGCTTACCGGGACAGGGCGATCAGCCCCAGCATTTT
CDR3: CASLPGQGDQPQHF

J: TRBJ1-2
V: TRBV7-2
D: -
size: -
DNA: TGTGCCAGCAGTACAGAGGGAGCTAACTATGGCTACACCTTC
CDR3: CASSTEGANYGYTF

J: TRBJ1-1
V: TRBV5-1
D: -
size: -
DNA: TGCGCCAGCAGCATAGGGGCGACGAACACTGAAGCTTTCTTT
CDR3: CASSIGATNTEAFF

J: TRBJ1-2
V: TRBV6-1
D: -
size: -
DNA: TGTGCCAGCAGTGAGTCAGGTTGGGGATATGGCTACACCTTC
CDR3: CASSESGWGYGYTF

J: TRBJ2-5
V: TRBV2
D: TRBD1
size: few
DNA: TGTGCCAGCAATCTTCAGGGGGCAGAGGAGACCCAGTACTTC
CDR3: CASNLQGAEETQYF

J: TRBJ2-6
V: TRBV30
D: -
size: -
DNA: TGTGCCTGGAGCCCTCGGGGGGCCAACGTCCTGACTTTC
CDR3: CAWSPRGANVLTF

J: TRBJ2-1
V: TRBV28
D: TRBD1
size: -
DNA: TGTGCCAGCATACCGGGACAGGACTACAATGAGCAGTTCTTC
CDR3: CASIPGQDYNEQFF

J: TRBJ1-6
V: TRBV25-1
D: -
size: -
DNA: TGTGCCAGCACCCCCACGGACCTTTTGAATTCACCCCTCCACTTT
CDR3: CASTPTDLLNSPLHF

J: TRBJ1-6
V: TRBV6-4
D: -
size: once
DNA: TGTGCCAGCAGTGACGGCGTCTATAATTCACCCCTCCACTTT
CDR3: CASSDGVYNSPLHF

J: TRBJ1-6
V: TRBV18
D: -
size: -
DNA: TGTGCCAGCTCACCAGCGGGGGGTTCCACGGGTTCACCCCTCCACTTT
CDR3: CASSPAGGSTGSPLHF

J: TRBJ2-3
V: TRBV11-2
D: -
size: -
DNA: TGTGCCAGCAGCTTAGAGGGATATGACACAGATACGCAGTATTTT
CDR3: CASSLEGYDTDTQYF

J: TRBJ2-5
V: TRBV7-7
D: -
size: -
DNA: TGTGCTAGCAGCCTACCGGGGCAGGTCGAGACCCAGTACTTC
CDR3: CASSLPGQVETQYF

J: TRBJ1-5
V: TRBV5-6
D: -
size: -
DNA: TGTGCCAGCAGCTTAATGGGATGGAACCAGCCCCAGCATTTT
CDR3: CASSLMGWNQPQHF

J: TRBJ1-5
V: TRBV2
D: TRBD1
size: -
DNA: TGTGCCAGCAGTACGGACAGGGGTAGCAATCAGCCCCAGCATTTT
CDR3: CASSTDRGSNQPQHF

J: TRBJ1-2
V: TRBV7-9
D: TRBD1
size: -
DNA: TGTGCCAGCAGCCCGTCAGGGGGCTATGGCTACACCTTC
CDR3: CASSPSGGYGYTF

J: TRBJ1-1
V: TRBV15
D: -
size: once
DNA: TGTGCCACCAGCAGAGATCGGAGGGGGACTGAAGCTTTCTTT
CDR3: CATSRDRRGTEAFF

J: TRBJ2-3
V: TRBV9
D: -
size: -
DNA: TGTGCCAGCAGCGTCGGGACTAGCACAGATACGCAGTATTTT
CDR3: CASSVGTSTDTQYF